These 10 T cell receptor beta chains were all obtained from the same sample, sequenced in a study of cytomegalovirus exposure and HLA in healthy donors (dated by TCRdb to 2016 to 2017). The protocol used for the library was the immunoSEQ multiplex PCR assay. A mixture of 60 forward primers for TCR Vbeta segments and 13 reverse primers for TCR Jbeta segments was used in the multiplex PCR. TCRdb obtained this table from immuneACCESS and retained in-frame rearrangements with V and J assigned. These tables miss some clones; where compared with another copy, unresolved V genes account for less than half of the shortfall, and the remainder is unexplained. The sample data list about 250,000 clones, and about 85% of these were observed just once. The ten biggest clones cover 0.24% of the sample. Sequenced: PBMCs. The source is a girl under 10 years old in good health and CMV-seronegative.

The chain carries TRBV6-1 and TRBJ2-5; TRBD1 matches 9 bases. The CDR3 length is 14 residues. Trimming removed 6 bases from V and 0 bases from J; junction bases left unmatched: 2. Germline loops: CDR1 MNHNS, CDR2 SASEGT. CDR3 sequence reads: CASSRDRDQETQYF. The CDR3 DNA is TGTGCCAGCAGCCGGGACAGGGACCAAGAGACCCAGTACTTC.

V is TRBV6-5 and J is TRBJ2-7; 10 bases align to TRBD1. The CDR3 contains 16 residues. Unmatched junction bases numbered 7, after V lost 2 bases and J lost 3 bases. CDR1 MNHEY and CDR2 SVGAGI come from the germline V gene. The CDR3 DNA follows: TGTGCCAGCAGTTACGACAGGGGGCGAGGGGACTACGAGCAGTACTTC. Protein: CASSYDRGRGDYEQYF.

The chain joins TRBV21-1 to TRBJ2-1; the tabulated D call, TRBD2, remains unverified against the DNA. TRBV21-1 is deemed a pseudogene. This CDR3 is built from 17 residues. CDR3 DNA: TGTGCCAGCAGCCAGGGACTAGCGGGGGGGCCTGCTGTTGAGCAGTTCTTC. The encoded protein is CASSQGLAGGPAVEQFF.

The genes are TRBV29-1 and TRBJ1-1; no clear D gene. The germline CDR1 and CDR2 sequences are SQVTM and ANQGSEA. Trimming removed 1 base at V and 5 bases at J, with 17 bases between. The CDR3 is 15 residues long. The CDR3 DNA sequence: TGCAGCGTTGAAGGTGCCCCCGGGATAGGGACTGAAGCTTTCTTT. This encodes CSVEGAPGIGTEAFF. The entire variable domain, with the rest obtained from reference TRBV29-1 and TRBJ1-1, is as follows: SAVISQKPSRDICQRGTSLTIQCQVDSQVTMMFWYRQQPGQSLTLIATANQGSEATYESGFVIDKFPISRPNLTFSTLTVSNMSPEDSSIYLCSVEGAPGIGTEAFFGQGTRLTVV.

The rearrangement uses TRBV13 and TRBJ2-3, with 7 bases fitting TRBD2. CDR1 is PRHDT, CDR2 FYEKMQ, per germline (reference sequence). The CDR3 is 15 amino acids. With V trimmed by 0 bases and J by 2 bases, 2 bases remained unmatched. Written as DNA, the CDR3 is TGTGCCAGCAGCTTAGGCCGGGGGGACACAGATACGCAGTATTTT. Protein sequence: CASSLGRGDTDTQYF.

The chain is built from TRBV29-1 and TRBJ2-1; the D gene is possibly TRBD2 (6 bases). The CDR3 length is 13 residues. Germline V gene sequence: CDR1 SQVTM, CDR2 ANQGSEA. V was clipped by 8 bases and J by 14 bases, with 25 bases between them. DNA of the CDR3: TGCAGCACCCGGGGAGGTCCATCCCGGATAGAGTTCTTC. This sequence encodes CSTRGGPSRIEFF.

The V gene is TRBV7-9, the J gene TRBJ1-6; D is perhaps TRBD1 (6 bases). Germline V gene data show CDR1 as SEHNR and CDR2 as FQNEAQ (reference sequence). The CDR3 consists of 15 residues. V lost 8 bases, J lost 1 base, and 12 bases lay in between. This CDR3 is CASRTDRSYNSPLHF. The CDR3 DNA reads as TGTGCCAGCCGGACTGACAGGTCCTATAATTCACCCCTCCACTTT.

This chain connects TRBV6-1 to TRBJ2-3; D not certain. CDR1 and CDR2 from the germline V gene are MNHNS and SASEGT. The CDR3 spans 15 residues. V lost 2 bases, J lost 2 bases, and 11 bases lay in between. The CDR3 here is CASSELQFFTDTQYF. The CDR3 nucleotides are TGTGCCAGCAGTGAATTACAGTTCTTCACAGATACGCAGTATTTT.

CDR3 in amino acids: CASSYFSGTDTQYF. CDR3 DNA sequence: TGTGCCAGCAGTTACTTTAGCGGCACAGATACGCAGTATTTT. This sequence joins TRBV6-5 and TRBJ2-3; D possibly corresponds to TRBD2 (5 bases). With 1 base removed from V and 1 base from J, the gap between germline ends came to 6 bases. The CDR3 consists of 14 residues. CDR1 is MNHEY, CDR2 SVGAGI, per germline.

Remarks on this clone: This sample includes further DNA sequences coding for the same CDR3. The rearrangement links TRBV6-5 to TRBJ2-7; TRBD2 matches 11 bases. The V segment lost 2 bases and the J segment 2 bases; nucleotides outside the gene matches: 2. Germline CDR1 reads MNHEY; CDR2 reads SVGAGI. The CDR3 runs to 15 residues. The CDR3 reads CASSYGTSGTYEQYF. The DNA of the CDR3 is TGTGCCAGCAGTTACGGGACTAGCGGCACCTACGAGCAGTACTTC.